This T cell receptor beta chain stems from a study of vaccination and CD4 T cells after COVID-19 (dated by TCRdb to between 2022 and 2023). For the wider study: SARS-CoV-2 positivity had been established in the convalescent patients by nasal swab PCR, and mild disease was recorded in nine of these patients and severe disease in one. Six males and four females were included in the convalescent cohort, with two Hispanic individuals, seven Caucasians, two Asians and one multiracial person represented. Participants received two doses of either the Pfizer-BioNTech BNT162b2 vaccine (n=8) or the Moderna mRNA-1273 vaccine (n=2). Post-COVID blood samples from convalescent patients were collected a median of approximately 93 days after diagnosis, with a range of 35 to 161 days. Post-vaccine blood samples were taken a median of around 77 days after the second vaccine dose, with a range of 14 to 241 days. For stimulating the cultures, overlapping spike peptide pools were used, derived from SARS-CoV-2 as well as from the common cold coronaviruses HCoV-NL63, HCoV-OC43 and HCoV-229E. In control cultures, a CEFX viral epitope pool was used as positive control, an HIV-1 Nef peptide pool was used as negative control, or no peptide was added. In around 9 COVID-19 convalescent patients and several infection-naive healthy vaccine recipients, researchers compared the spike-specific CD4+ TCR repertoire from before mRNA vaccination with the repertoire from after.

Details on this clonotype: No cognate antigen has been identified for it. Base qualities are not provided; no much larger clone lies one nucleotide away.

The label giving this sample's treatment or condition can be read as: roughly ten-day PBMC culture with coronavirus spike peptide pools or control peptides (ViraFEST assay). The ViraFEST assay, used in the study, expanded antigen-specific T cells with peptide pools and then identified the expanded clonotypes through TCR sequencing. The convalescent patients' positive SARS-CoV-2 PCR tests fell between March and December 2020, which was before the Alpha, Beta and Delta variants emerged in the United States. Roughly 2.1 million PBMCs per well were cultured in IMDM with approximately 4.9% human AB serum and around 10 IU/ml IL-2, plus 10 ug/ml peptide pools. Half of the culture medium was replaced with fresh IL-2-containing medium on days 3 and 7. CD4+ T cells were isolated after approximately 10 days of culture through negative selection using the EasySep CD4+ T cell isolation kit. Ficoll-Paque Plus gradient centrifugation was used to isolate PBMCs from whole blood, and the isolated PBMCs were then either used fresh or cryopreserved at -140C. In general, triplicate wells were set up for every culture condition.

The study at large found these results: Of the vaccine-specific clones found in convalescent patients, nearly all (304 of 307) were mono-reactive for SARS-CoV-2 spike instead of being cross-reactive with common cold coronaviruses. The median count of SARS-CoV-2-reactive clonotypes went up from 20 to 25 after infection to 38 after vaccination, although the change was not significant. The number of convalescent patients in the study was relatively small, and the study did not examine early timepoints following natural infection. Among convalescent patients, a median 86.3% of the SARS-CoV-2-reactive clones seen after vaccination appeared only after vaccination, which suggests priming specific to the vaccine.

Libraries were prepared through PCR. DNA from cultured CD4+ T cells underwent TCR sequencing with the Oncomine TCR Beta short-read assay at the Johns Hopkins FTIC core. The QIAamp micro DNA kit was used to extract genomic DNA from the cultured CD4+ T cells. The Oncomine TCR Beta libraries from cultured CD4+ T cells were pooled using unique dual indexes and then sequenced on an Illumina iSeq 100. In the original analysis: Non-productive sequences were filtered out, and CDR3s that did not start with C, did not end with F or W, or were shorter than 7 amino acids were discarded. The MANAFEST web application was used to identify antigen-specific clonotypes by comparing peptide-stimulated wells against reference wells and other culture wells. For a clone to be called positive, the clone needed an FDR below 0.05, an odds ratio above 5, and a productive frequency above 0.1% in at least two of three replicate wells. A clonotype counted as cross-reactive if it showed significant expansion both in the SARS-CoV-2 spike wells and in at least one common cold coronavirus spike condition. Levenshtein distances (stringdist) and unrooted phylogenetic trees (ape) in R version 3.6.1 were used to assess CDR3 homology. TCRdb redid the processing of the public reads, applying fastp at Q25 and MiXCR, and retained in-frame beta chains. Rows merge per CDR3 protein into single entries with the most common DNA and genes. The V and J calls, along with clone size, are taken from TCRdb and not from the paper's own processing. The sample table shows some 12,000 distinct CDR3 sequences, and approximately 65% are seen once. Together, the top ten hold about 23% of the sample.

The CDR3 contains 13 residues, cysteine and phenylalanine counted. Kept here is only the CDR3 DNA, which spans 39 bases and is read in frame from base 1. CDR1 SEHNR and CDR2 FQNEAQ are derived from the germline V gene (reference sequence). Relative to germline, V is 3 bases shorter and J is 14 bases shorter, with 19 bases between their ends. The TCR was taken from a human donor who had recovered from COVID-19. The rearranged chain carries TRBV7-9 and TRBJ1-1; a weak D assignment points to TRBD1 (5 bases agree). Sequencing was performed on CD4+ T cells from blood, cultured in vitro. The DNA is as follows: TGTGCCAGCAGCTTCATGAGGGGTCAGCCCTTGTTCTTT. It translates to CASSFMRGQPLFF.